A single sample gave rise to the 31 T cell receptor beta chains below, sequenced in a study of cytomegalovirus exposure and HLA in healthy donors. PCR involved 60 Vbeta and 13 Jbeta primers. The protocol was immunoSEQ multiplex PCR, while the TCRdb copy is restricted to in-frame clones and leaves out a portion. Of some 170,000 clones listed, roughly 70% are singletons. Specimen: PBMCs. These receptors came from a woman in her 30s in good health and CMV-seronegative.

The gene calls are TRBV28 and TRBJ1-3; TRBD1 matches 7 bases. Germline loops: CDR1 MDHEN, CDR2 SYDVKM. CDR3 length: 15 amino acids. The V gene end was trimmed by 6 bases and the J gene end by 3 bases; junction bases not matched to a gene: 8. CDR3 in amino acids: CASSQGGSIGNTIYF. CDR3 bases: TGTGCCAGCAGCCAAGGGGGCTCGATTGGAAACACCATATATTTT. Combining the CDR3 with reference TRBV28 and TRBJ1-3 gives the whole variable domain DVKVTQSSRYLVKRTGEKVFLECVQDMDHENMFWYRQDPGLGLRLIYFSYDVKMKEKGDIPEGYSVSREKKERFSLILESASTNQTSMYLCASSQGGSIGNTIYFGEGSWLTVV.

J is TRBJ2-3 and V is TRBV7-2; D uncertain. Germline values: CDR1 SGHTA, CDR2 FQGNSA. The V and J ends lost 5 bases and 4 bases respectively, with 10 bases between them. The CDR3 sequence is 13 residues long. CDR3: CASSPPSSDTQYF. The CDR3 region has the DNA TGTGCCAGCAGCCCTCCGAGCTCAGATACGCAGTATTTT. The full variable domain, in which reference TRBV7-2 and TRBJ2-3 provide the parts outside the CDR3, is GAGVSQSPSNKVTEKGKDVELRCDPISGHTALYWYRQSLGQGLEFLIYFQGNSAPDKSGLPSDRFSAERTGGSVSTLTIQRTQQEDSAVYLCASSPPSSDTQYFGPGTRLTVL.

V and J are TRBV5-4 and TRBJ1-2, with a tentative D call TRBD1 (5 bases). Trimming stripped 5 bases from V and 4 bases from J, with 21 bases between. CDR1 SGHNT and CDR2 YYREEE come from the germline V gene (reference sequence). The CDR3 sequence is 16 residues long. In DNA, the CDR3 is TGTGCCAGCAGAGAGGCAGGGACTAGTTACGCCTATGGCTACACCTTC. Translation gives CASREAGTSYAYGYTF. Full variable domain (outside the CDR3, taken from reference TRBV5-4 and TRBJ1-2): ETGVTQSPTHLIKTRGQQVTLRCSSQSGHNTVSWYQQALGQGPQFIFQYYREEENGRGNFPPRFSGLQFPNYSSELNVNALELDDSALYLCASREAGTSYAYGYTFGSGTRLTVV.

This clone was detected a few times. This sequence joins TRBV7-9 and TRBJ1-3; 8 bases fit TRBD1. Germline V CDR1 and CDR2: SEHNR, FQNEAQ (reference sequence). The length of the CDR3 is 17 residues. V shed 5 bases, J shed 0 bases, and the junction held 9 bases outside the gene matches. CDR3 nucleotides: TGTGCCAGCAGCGCCGGACAGGGATCGAGCTCTGGAAACACCATATATTTT. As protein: CASSAGQGSSSGNTIYF.

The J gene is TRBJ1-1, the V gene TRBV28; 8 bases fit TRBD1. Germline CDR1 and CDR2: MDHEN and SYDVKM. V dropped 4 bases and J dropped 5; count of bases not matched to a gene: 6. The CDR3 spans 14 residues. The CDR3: CASSYTTGGTEAFF. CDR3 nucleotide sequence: TGTGCCAGCAGTTATACAACAGGGGGTACTGAAGCTTTCTTT.

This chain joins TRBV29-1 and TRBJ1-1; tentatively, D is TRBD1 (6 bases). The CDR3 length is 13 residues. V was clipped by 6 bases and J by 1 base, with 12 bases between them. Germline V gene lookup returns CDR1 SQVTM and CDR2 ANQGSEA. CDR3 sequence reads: CSVMTGGNTEAFF. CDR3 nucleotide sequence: TGCAGCGTCATGACAGGCGGGAACACTGAAGCTTTCTTT. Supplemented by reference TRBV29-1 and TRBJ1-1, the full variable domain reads SAVISQKPSRDICQRGTSLTIQCQVDSQVTMMFWYRQQPGQSLTLIATANQGSEATYESGFVIDKFPISRPNLTFSTLTVSNMSPEDSSIYLCSVMTGGNTEAFFGQGTRLTVV.

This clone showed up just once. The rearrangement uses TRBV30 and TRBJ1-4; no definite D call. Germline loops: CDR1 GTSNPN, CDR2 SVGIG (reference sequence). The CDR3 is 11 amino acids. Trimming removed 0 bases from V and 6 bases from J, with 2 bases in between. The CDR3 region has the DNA TGTGCCTGGAGTGTCGATGAAAAACTGTTTTTT. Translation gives CAWSVDEKLFF. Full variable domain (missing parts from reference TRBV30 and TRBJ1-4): SQTIHQWPATLVQPVGSPLSLECTVEGTSNPNLYWYRQAAGRGLQLLFYSVGIGQISSEVPQNLSASRPQDRQFILSSKKLLLSDSGFYLCAWSVDEKLFFGSGTQLSVL.

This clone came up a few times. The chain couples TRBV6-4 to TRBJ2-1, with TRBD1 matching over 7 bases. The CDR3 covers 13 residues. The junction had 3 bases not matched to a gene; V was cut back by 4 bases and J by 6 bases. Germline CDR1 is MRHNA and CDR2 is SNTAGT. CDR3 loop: CASSGGTANEQFF. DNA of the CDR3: TGTGCCAGCAGTGGTGGGACAGCCAATGAGCAGTTCTTC.

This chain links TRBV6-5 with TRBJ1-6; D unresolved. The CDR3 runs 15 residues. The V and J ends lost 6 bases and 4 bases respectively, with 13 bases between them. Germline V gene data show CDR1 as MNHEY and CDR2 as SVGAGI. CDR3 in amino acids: CASRVGSFYNSPLHF. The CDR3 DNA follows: TGTGCCAGCAGGGTCGGGTCCTTTTATAATTCACCCCTCCACTTT.

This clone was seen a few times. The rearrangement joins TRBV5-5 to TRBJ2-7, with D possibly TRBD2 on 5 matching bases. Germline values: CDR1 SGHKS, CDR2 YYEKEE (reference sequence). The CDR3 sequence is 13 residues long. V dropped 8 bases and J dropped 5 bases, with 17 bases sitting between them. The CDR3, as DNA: TGTGCCAGTGGTAGAGGGTCGAGGCACGAGCAGTACTTC. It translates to CASGRGSRHEQYF.

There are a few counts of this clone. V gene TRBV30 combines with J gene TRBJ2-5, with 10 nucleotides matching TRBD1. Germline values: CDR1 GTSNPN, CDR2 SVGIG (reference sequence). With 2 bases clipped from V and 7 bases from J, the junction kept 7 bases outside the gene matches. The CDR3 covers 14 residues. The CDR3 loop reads CAWSPGQGIGTQYF. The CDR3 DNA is TGTGCCTGGAGTCCGGGACAGGGGATAGGGACCCAGTACTTC. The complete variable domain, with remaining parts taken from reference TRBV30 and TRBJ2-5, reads SQTIHQWPATLVQPVGSPLSLECTVEGTSNPNLYWYRQAAGRGLQLLFYSVGIGQISSEVPQNLSASRPQDRQFILSSKKLLLSDSGFYLCAWSPGQGIGTQYFGPGTRLLVL.

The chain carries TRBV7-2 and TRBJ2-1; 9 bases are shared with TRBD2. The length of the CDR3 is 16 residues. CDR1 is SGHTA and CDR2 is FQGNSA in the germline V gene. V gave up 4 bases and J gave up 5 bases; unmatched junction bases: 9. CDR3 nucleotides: TGTGCCAGCAGCTACCCAATCCTAGCGGGAAACAATGAGCAGTTCTTC. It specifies CASSYPILAGNNEQFF.

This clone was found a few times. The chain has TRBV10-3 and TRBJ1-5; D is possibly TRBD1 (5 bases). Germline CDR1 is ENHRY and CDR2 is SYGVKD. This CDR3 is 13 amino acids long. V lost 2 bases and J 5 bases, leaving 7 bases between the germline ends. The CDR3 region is CAISEDRDQPQHF. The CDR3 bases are TGTGCCATCAGTGAGGACAGAGATCAGCCCCAGCATTTT.

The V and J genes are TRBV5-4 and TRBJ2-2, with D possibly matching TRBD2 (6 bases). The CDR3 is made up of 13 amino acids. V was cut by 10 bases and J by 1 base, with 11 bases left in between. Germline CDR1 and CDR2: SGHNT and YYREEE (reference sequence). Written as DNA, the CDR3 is TGTGCCTGGGGGACTGGGAACACCGGGGAGCTGTTTTTT. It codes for CAWGTGNTGELFF.

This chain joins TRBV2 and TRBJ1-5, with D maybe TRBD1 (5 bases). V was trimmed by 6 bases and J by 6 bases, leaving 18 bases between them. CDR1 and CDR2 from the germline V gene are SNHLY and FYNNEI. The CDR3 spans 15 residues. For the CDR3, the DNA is TGTGCCAGCAGAACTTCTGGGGCGGATGGTCAGCCCCAGCATTTT. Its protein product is CASRTSGADGQPQHF.

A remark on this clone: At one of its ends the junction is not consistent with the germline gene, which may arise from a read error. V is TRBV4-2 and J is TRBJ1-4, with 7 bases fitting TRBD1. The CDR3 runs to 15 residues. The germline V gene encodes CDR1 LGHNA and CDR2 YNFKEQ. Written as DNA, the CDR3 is TGTGCCAGCAGCCAAGGACAGGGACCTAATGAAAAACCGTTTTTT. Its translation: CASSQGQGPNEKPFF.

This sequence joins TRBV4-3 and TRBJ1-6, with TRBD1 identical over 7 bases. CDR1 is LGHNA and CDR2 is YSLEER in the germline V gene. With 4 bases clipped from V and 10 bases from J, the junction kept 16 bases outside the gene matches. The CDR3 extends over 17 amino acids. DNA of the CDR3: TGCGCCAGCAGCCGACTTGCCCCTGACAGGGCTGGCTCACCCCTCCACTTT. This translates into CASSRLAPDRAGSPLHF.

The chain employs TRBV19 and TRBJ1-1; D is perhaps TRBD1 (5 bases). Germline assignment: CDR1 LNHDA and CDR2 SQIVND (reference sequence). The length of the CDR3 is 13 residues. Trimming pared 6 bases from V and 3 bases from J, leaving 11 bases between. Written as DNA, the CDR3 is TGTGCCAGTAGGGAGCAGGGCTACACTGAAGCTTTCTTT. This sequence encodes CASREQGYTEAFF.

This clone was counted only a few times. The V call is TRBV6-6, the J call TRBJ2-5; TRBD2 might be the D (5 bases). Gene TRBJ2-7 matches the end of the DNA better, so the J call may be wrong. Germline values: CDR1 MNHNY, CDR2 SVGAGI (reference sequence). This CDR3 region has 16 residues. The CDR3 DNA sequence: TGTGCCAGCAGTTACTCCCTGAGTGGAGGAGCCTACGAGCAGTACTTC. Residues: CASSYSLSGGAYEQYF.

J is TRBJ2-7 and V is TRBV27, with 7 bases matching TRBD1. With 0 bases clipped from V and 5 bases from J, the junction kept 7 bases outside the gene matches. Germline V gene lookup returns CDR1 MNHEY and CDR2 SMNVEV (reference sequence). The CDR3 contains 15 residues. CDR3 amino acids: CASSLSTGVLDEQYF. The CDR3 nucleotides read TGTGCCAGCAGTTTATCAACAGGGGTATTGGACGAGCAGTACTTC.

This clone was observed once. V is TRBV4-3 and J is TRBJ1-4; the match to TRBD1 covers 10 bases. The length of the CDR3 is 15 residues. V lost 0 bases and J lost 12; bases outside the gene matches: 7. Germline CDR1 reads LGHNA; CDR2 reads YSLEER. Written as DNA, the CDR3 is TGCGCCAGCAGCCAAGAGTGGGACAGGGGTTCCGAACTGTTTTTT. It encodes CASSQEWDRGSELFF.

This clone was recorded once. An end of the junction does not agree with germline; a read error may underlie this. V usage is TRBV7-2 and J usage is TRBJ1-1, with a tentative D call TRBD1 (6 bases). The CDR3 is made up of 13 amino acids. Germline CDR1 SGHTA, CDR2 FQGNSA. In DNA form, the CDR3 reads TGTGCCAGCAGCCTTTCCCGGGACACCGAAGCTTTCTTT. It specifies CASSLSRDTEAFF.

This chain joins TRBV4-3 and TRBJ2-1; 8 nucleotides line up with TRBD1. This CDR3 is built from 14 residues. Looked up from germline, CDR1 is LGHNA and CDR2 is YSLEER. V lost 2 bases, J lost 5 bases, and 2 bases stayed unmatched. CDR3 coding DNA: TGCGCCAGCAGCCAAACGGGACAGGACAATGAGCAGTTCTTC. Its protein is CASSQTGQDNEQFF.

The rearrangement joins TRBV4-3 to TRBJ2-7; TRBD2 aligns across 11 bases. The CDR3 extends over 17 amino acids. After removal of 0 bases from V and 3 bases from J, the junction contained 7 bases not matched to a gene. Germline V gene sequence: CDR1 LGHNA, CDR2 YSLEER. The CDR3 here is CASSQDLRLAGSYEQYF. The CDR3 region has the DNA TGCGCCAGCAGCCAAGATCTCCGACTAGCGGGAAGCTACGAGCAGTACTTC.

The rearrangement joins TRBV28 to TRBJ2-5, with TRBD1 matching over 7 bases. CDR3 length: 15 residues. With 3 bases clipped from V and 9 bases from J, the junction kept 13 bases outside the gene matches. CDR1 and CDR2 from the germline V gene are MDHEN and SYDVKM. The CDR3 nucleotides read TGTGCCAGCAGTTTTTCGCAGGGGGTGCCGGGGTCCCAGTACTTC. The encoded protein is CASSFSQGVPGSQYF.

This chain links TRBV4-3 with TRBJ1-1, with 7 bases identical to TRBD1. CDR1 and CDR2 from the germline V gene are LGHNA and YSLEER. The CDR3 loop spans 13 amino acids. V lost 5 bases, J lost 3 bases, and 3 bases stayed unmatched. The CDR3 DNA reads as TGCGCCAGCAGCATGACAGGGTACACTGAAGCTTTCTTT. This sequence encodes CASSMTGYTEAFF.

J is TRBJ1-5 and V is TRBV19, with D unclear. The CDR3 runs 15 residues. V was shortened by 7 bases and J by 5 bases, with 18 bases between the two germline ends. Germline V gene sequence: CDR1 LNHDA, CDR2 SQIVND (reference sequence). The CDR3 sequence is CASNPGEAQYQPQHF. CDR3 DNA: TGTGCCAGTAACCCTGGAGAGGCCCAATATCAGCCCCAGCATTTT.

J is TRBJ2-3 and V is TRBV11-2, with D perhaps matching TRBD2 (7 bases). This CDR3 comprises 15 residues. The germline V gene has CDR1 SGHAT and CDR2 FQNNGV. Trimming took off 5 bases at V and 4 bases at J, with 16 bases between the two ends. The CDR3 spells CASSKGRGGADTQYF. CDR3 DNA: TGTGCCAGCAGCAAGGGGCGCGGGGGCGCAGATACGCAGTATTTT.

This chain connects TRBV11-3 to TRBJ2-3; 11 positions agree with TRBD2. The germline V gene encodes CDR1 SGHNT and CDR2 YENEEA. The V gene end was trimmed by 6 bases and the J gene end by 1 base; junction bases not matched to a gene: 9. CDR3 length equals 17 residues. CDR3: CASSPTIAGGGTDTQYF. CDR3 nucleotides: TGTGCCAGCAGTCCCACCATAGCGGGAGGGGGCACAGATACGCAGTATTTT.

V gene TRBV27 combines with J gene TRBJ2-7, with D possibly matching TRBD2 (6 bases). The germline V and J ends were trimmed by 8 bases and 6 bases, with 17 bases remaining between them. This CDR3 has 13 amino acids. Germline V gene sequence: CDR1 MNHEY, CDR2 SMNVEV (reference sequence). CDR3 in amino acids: CASRSQNGGEQYF. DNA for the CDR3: TGTGCCAGCCGATCACAGAACGGGGGCGAGCAGTACTTC.

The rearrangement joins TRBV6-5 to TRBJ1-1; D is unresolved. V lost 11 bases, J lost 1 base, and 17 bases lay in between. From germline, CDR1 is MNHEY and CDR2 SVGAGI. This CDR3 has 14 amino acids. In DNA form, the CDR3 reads TGTGCCTCCTTCACCGGGAGGACGAACACTGAAGCTTTCTTT. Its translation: CASFTGRTNTEAFF.